This T cell receptor beta chain comes out of a study of spatial heterogeneity in lung cancer. Study-wide background: Tumor-region counts of TCR transcripts tracked strongly with a T cell module score from matched bulk RNA-seq. Overall study findings and caveats: It was found that expanded intratumoral alpha and beta TCR counts tracked tumor mutation counts.

Time point described: sample taken at primary tumor resection. Samples were donated by 72 untreated early-stage non-small cell lung cancer patients. No cell sorting; template was whole RNA from tumor, lung tissue or PBMC. Notes on this clonotype: As yet, its antigen is unknown.

TCRdb called the 5' RACE reads again in MiXCR, with one record for every CDR3 protein. The table includes 17,000 or so distinct CDR3 sequences, 6% to 7% detected once. The TCR sequence derives from a male donor with early-stage non-small cell lung cancer. This material consisted of lung tumor tissue, taken at surgery.

The CDR3 sequence is CASSQGTSGSLAETQYF. CDR3 sequence (DNA): TGTGCCAGCAGTCAGGGGACTAGCGGGAGTTTGGCAGAGACCCAGTACTTC. The chain links TRBV12-3 or TRBV12-4 to TRBJ2-5, with 14 nucleotides matching TRBD2. V gave up 5 bases and J gave up 4 bases; unmatched junction bases: 9. The CDR3 loop spans 17 amino acids.